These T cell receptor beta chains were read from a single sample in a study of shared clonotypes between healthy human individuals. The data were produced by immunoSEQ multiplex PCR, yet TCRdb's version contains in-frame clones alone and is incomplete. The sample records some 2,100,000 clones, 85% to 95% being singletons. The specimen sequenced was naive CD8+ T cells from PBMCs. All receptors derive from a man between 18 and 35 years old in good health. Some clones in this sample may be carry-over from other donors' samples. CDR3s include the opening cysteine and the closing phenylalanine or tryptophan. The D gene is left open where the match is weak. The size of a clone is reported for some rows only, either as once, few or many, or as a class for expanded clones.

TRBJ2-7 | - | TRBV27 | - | CATHLGYEQYF | TGTGCCACGCACCTAGGGTACGAGCAGTACTTC
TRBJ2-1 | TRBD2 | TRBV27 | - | CASSLAGDEQFF | TGTGCCAGCAGTTTAGCGGGGGATGAGCAGTTCTTC
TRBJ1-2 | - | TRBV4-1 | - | CASSQPLETPLDYTF | TGCGCCAGCAGCCAACCCCTGGAGACACCTCTCGACTACACCTTC
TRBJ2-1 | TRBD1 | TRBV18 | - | CASSKNRDRSQVQDEQFF | TGTGCCAGCTCCAAGAACCGGGACAGGAGTCAGGTTCAGGATGAGCAGTTCTTC
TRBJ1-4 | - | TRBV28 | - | CASSLVGNEKLFF | TGTGCCAGCAGTTTGGTTGGGAATGAAAAACTGTTTTTT
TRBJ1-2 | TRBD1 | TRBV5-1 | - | CASSFQQGAGYGYTF | TGCGCCAGCAGCTTTCAACAGGGGGCCGGCTATGGCTACACCTTC
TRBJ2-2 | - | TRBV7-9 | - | CASKGGLPAGELFF | TGTGCCAGCAAAGGGGGGCTCCCGGCCGGGGAGCTGTTTTTT
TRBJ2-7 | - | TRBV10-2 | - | CASSVIRAYEQYF | TGCGCCAGCAGTGTCATCAGGGCCTACGAGCAGTACTTC
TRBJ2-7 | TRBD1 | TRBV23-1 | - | CASRPGTEIPYEQYF | TGCGCCAGCAGGCCTGGGACAGAAATACCTTACGAGCAGTACTTC
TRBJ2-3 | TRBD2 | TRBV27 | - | CASSSRLATSTDTQYF | TGTGCCAGCAGTTCCCGACTAGCGACTAGCACAGATACGCAGTATTTT
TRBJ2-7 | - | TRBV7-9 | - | CASSRQQGSRFGQTHEQYF | TGTGCCAGCAGCCGCCAGCAGGGGTCTAGATTTGGACAGACCCACGAGCAGTACTTC
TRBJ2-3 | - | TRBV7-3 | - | CASSLSSYGTDTQYF | TGTGCCAGCAGCTTGTCTAGCTATGGCACAGATACGCAGTATTTT
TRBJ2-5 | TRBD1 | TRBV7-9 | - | CASSLAKVTHRGYETQYF | TGTGCCAGCAGCTTAGCGAAAGTTACACACAGGGGCTACGAGACCCAGTACTTC
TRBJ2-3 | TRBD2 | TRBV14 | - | CASSQDEREGLLDTQYF | TGTGCCAGCAGCCAAGATGAGCGGGAGGGCCTTTTGGATACGCAGTATTTT
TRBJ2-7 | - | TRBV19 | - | CASSPHGGLREYEQYF | TGTGCCAGTAGTCCTCATGGCGGGTTGAGAGAATACGAGCAGTACTTC
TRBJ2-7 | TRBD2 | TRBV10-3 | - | CAITPTGLAGDEQYF | TGTGCCATCACCCCCACGGGACTAGCGGGAGACGAGCAGTACTTC
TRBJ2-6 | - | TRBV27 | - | CASSLRSVSSGANVLTF | TGTGCCAGCAGTTTACGATCGGTTAGCTCTGGGGCCAACGTCCTGACTTTC
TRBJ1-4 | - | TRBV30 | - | CAWSVSPIEKLFF | TGTGCCTGGAGTGTAAGCCCTATTGAAAAACTGTTTTTT
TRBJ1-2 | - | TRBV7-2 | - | CASSLSGSPTNYGYTF | TGTGCCAGCAGCTTATCGGGCAGCCCAACTAACTATGGCTACACCTTC
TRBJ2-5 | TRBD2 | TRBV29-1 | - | CSVPSGTDGGESQYF | TGCAGCGTTCCATCCGGGACGGATGGGGGGGAGTCCCAGTACTTC
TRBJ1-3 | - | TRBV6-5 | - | CASSYGPSLGNTIYF | TGTGCCAGCAGTTACGGTCCTTCTCTTGGGAACACCATATATTTT
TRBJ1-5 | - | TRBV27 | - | CASSPSSSGVGPQHF | TGTGCCAGCAGTCCCTCCAGTTCAGGGGTTGGGCCCCAGCATTTT
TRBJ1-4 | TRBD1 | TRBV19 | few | CASTGQGGEKLFF | TGTGCCAGTACGGGACAGGGAGGCGAAAAACTGTTTTTT
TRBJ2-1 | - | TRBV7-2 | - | CASTLNPGLHVEQFF | TGTGCCAGCACCCTTAACCCGGGACTCCATGTCGAGCAGTTCTTC
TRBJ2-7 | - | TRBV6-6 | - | CASSYSVGEYEQYF | TGTGCCAGCAGTTACTCAGTCGGGGAGTACGAGCAGTACTTC
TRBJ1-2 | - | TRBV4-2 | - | CASSPNLDSYGYTF | TGTGCCAGCAGCCCAAATCTGGACAGCTATGGCTACACCTTC
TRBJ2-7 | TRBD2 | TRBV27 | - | CASKFYGGASYEQYF | TGTGCCAGCAAATTCTACGGGGGGGCTTCCTACGAGCAGTACTTC
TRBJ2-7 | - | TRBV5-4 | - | CASSLEALTSSYEQYF | TGTGCCAGCAGCTTGGAGGCACTAACAAGCAGCTACGAGCAGTACTTC
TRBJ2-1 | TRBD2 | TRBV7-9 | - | CASSPVKREATEQFF | TGTGCCAGCAGCCCAGTTAAGCGGGAGGCTACTGAGCAGTTCTTC
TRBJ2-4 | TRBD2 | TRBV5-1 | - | CASSEIAGASAKNIQYF | TGCGCCAGCAGCGAGATAGCGGGAGCGTCCGCCAAAAACATTCAGTACTTC
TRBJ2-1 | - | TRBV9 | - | CASSVDGARLNEQFF | TGTGCCAGCAGCGTAGATGGGGCTAGATTGAATGAGCAGTTCTTC
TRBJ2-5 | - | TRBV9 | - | CASSVVEGRSETQYF | TGTGCCAGCAGCGTAGTGGAGGGAAGAAGCGAGACCCAGTACTTC
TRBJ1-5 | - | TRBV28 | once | CASSPVRQQYQPQHF | TGTGCCAGCAGCCCGGTAAGGCAGCAATATCAGCCCCAGCATTTT
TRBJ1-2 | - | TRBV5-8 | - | CASSLGRFAFGYTF | TGTGCCAGCAGCTTGGGCAGGTTCGCGTTCGGCTACACCTTC
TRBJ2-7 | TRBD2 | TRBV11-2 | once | CASSWSSGGSYEQYF | TGTGCCAGCAGCTGGAGTAGCGGGGGATCCTACGAGCAGTACTTC
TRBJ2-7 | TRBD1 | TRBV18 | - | CASSPPGQGRSYEQYF | TGTGCCAGCTCACCACCCGGACAGGGGCGGTCGTACGAGCAGTACTTC
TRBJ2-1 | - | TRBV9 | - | CASSVGRGYNEQFF | TGTGCCAGCAGCGTCGGTAGGGGGTACAATGAGCAGTTCTTC
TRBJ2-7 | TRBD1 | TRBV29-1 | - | CSVGQGLGYEQYF | TGCAGCGTGGGACAGGGATTGGGCTACGAGCAGTACTTC
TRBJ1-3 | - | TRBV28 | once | CASSPRGITGRSGNTIYF | TGTGCCAGCAGTCCCCGCGGCATCACAGGGCGCTCTGGAAACACCATATATTTT
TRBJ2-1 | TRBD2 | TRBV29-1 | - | CSVEGWRTSGRAVSYNEQFF | TGCAGCGTTGAAGGATGGAGGACTAGCGGGAGGGCCGTCTCCTACAATGAGCAGTTCTTC
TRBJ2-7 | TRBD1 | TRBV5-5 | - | CASSLEKTGVISYEQYF | TGTGCCAGCAGCTTAGAGAAGACAGGGGTCATCTCCTACGAGCAGTACTTC
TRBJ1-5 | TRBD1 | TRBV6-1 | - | CATQQGEGNQPQHF | TGTGCCACCCAGCAGGGGGAGGGCAATCAGCCCCAGCATTTT
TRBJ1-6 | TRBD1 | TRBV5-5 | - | CASSWHGRGLESPLHF | TGTGCCAGCAGCTGGCACGGCAGGGGGTTAGAGTCACCCCTCCACTTT
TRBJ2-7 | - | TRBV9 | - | CASAPGQGAYEQYF | TGTGCCAGCGCACCGGGACAAGGGGCCTACGAGCAGTACTTC
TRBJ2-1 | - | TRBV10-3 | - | CAISEDSTFYNEQFF | TGTGCCATTAGTGAGGACAGTACTTTCTACAATGAGCAGTTCTTC
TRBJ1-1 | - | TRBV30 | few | CAWSVGWETEAFF | TGTGCCTGGAGTGTGGGTTGGGAAACTGAAGCTTTCTTT
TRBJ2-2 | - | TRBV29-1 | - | CSVEARRQGGDTGELFF | TGCAGCGTTGAAGCCCGTCGACAGGGCGGGGACACCGGGGAGCTGTTTTTT
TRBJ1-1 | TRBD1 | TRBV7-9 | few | CASSSPLQGMNTEAFF | TGTGCCAGCAGCTCCCCACTACAGGGGATGAACACTGAAGCTTTCTTT
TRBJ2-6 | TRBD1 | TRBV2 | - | CASSSGTGGWSGANVLTF | TGTGCCAGCAGTTCCGGGACAGGGGGTTGGTCTGGGGCCAACGTCCTGACTTTC
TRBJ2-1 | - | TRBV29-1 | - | CSVLPRTSYNEQFF | TGCAGCGTTCTCCCCAGGACTTCCTACAATGAGCAGTTCTTC
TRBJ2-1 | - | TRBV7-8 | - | CASSHRIAGYNEQFF | TGTGCCAGCAGCCACCGGATCGCGGGATACAATGAGCAGTTCTTC
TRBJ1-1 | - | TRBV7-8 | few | CASSQGSGGTEAFF | TGTGCCAGCAGCCAGGGTTCTGGGGGGACTGAAGCTTTCTTT
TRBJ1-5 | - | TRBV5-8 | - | CASSLGTATQPQHF | TGTGCCAGCAGCTTGGGGACAGCGACCCAGCCCCAGCATTTT
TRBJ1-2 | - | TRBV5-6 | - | CASSPRDITVRGYTF | TGTGCCAGCAGCCCGCGGGACATAACCGTTCGTGGCTACACCTTC
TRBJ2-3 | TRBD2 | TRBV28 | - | CASSLFGSVSTSGVTSTDTQYF | TGTGCCAGCAGTTTATTCGGTAGTGTGTCGACTAGCGGGGTCACTAGCACAGATACGCAGTATTTT
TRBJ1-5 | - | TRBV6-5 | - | CASSLDSNQPQHF | TGTGCCAGCAGTTTGGATAGCAATCAGCCCCAGCATTTT
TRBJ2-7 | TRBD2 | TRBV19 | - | CASSPIPGGDYEQYF | TGTGCCAGTAGTCCGATTCCTGGGGGGGACTACGAGCAGTACTTC
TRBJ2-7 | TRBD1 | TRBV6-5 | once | CASSTWDRAEQYF | TGTGCCAGCAGTACCTGGGACAGGGCCGAGCAGTACTTC
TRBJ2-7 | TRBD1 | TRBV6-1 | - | CASSGTGAYGPYF | TGTGCCAGCAGCGGGACAGGGGCGTATGGTCCGTACTTC